This T cell receptor (beta chain) was sequenced in a study of pediatric ulcerative colitis. This clone was found a few times. The antigen remains unidentified. Study observations and caveats: Acute severe colitis showed lower rectal diversity from clonal expansions.

Rectal tissue came from one to two pinch biopsies taken at colonoscopy. The diagnostic colonoscopy in ulcerative colitis patients preceded any immunosuppressive treatment. CDR1 SEHNR and CDR2 FQNEAQ come from the germline V gene (reference sequence). The CDR3 is 13 amino acids. Trimming pared 3 bases from V and 1 base from J, leaving 6 bases between. Assay used: immunoSEQ multiplex PCR; TCRdb lists only in-frame clones, some missing. The table has about 35,000 clones, roughly 81% seen once; the top ten hold approximately 1%. This sequence joins TRBV7-9 and TRBJ1-1; D ambiguous. Material for sequencing was gut tissue. The sequence derives from a boy between 10 and 17 years old with mild ulcerative colitis. The CDR3 DNA is TGTGCCAGCAGCTTTACAGCGAACACTGAAGCTTTCTTT. Residues: CASSFTANTEAFF. Variable domain in full (rest from reference TRBV7-9 and TRBJ1-1): DTGVSQNPRHKITKRGQNVTFRCDPISEHNRLYWYRQTLGQGPEFLTYFQNEAQLEKSRLLSDRFSAERPKGSFSTLEIQRTEQGDSAMYLCASSFTANTEAFFGQGTRLTVV.